A selection of T cell receptor beta chains follows, all from one sample in a study of cytomegalovirus exposure and HLA in healthy donors. The data were produced by immunoSEQ multiplex PCR, yet TCRdb's version contains in-frame clones alone and is incomplete. The table lists 150,000 or so clones, approximately 82% of them singletons. Sequenced input: PBMCs. These receptors were taken from a man younger than 45 in good health and CMV-seropositive. Each CDR3 is given without its conserved first and last residue. A D gene is named only where the DNA matches it firmly.

j_call d_call v_call cdr3_aa
TRBJ2-2 NA TRBV6-5 ASSKGPRTGELF
TRBJ2-7 TRBD1 TRBV10-2 ASNSGQEGTEQY
TRBJ2-5 TRBD2 TRBV9 ASSTRTSPQETQY
TRBJ2-7 NA TRBV28 ASSLGRGDNEQY
TRBJ1-2 TRBD1 TRBV19 ASNRWDRVVGYT
TRBJ1-2 TRBD1 TRBV28 ASSYGGQDTYGYT
TRBJ2-3 TRBD2 TRBV7-9 ASNSGGGWTDTQY
TRBJ2-4 NA TRBV6-1 ASSPRGQKNIQY
TRBJ2-3 NA TRBV18 ASSRRETDTQY
TRBJ2-1 TRBD2 TRBV7-9 ASSARGLAGDSCEQF
TRBJ2-5 NA TRBV6-1 ASSEGMTSTKTQY
TRBJ2-5 NA TRBV7-3 ASSPRQQETQY
TRBJ2-2 NA TRBV14 ASSQRGRNTGELF
TRBJ2-3 NA TRBV6-5 ASSYSVQAPSDTQY
TRBJ1-1 NA TRBV19 ASLRQDLNTEAF
TRBJ1-5 NA TRBV27 ASRKSQINQPQH
TRBJ1-6 TRBD1 TRBV4-1 ASGQGGGRSPLH
TRBJ2-1 NA TRBV7-6 ASSARRGGEQF
TRBJ2-1 NA TRBV7-3 ASSPIGGTSYNEQF
TRBJ1-5 NA TRBV19 ASSIVFGSNQPQH
TRBJ1-4 NA TRBV7-9 SSRSGGAEEKLF
TRBJ2-5 NA TRBV4-1 ASSRGGGFQETQY
TRBJ2-7 TRBD1 TRBV19 ASSDALQGSSEQY
TRBJ2-7 TRBD1 TRBV7-9 ATEADRGYEQY
TRBJ2-1 NA TRBV7-7 ASSQGRAGGGNEQF
TRBJ2-3 NA TRBV28 ASSLHPARRRADTQY
TRBJ2-5 NA TRBV6-6 ASSYQLREETQY
TRBJ2-7 TRBD1 TRBV5-1 ASSAGTGGIGYEQY
TRBJ2-3 NA TRBV7-2 ASSLARGTDTQY
TRBJ1-6 NA TRBV5-8 ASSGQVSNSPLH
TRBJ1-5 NA TRBV2 ASTQISNQPQH
TRBJ1-5 NA TRBV5-6 ASSRRADNQPQH
TRBJ1-1 NA TRBV12-5 ASGFSGGPRSTEAF
TRBJ1-1 NA TRBV28 ASSLEPGNTEAF
TRBJ2-7 NA TRBV19 ASSIGQLYEQY
TRBJ2-1 TRBD2 TRBV9 ASSVGAGGRPYNEQF
TRBJ2-3 TRBD2 TRBV5-4 ASSLSVAGGTDTQY
TRBJ2-6 TRBD1 TRBV19 ASRIGQGIAGANVLT
TRBJ1-5 NA TRBV7-9 SCNQPQH
TRBJ1-1 NA TRBV14 ASSQGGDPEAF
TRBJ1-2 NA TRBV2 ASTLHGRNYGYT
TRBJ1-2 NA TRBV6-1 ASSAQGVGNYGYT
TRBJ2-3 TRBD2 TRBV27 ASSPRAGWGADTQY